The 24 T cell receptor beta chains below come from one sample, sequenced in a study of OX40 agonist ivuxolimab in advanced cancers. Some clones are missing from TCRdb's copy, which holds only in-frame ones; the method was immunoSEQ multiplex PCR. The sample yields 50,000 to 75,000 clones, around 90% seen once. Source: CD4+ or CD8+ T cells sorted from blood, taken in a trial of the OX40 agonist ivuxolimab. The receptors stem from an adult with an advanced solid tumor such as melanoma, head and neck, liver or kidney cancer.

The rearrangement links TRBV27 to TRBJ1-1, with D possibly matching TRBD1 (5 bases). Germline loops: CDR1 MNHEY, CDR2 SMNVEV (reference sequence). V lost 5 bases to trimming and J lost 1 base, with 11 bases between them. The CDR3 runs to 14 residues. The CDR3 spells CASSPWTQNTEAFF. CDR3 bases: TGTGCCAGCAGTCCTTGGACACAGAACACTGAAGCTTTCTTT.

The genes are TRBV19 and TRBJ1-2; D ambiguous. The CDR3 is made up of 11 amino acids. In germline, CDR1 is LNHDA, CDR2 SQIVND (reference sequence). Trimming took 8 bases from V and 7 from J, leaving 11 bases between them. CDR3 residues: CASRREFGYTF. CDR3 in DNA: TGTGCCAGTCGCCGGGAGTTTGGCTACACCTTC.

This rearrangement joins TRBV5-1 to TRBJ2-1, with unresolved D. With 4 bases removed from V and 4 bases from J, the gap between germline ends came to 12 bases. Germline loops: CDR1 SGHRS, CDR2 YFSETQ. This CDR3 is 14 amino acids long. The CDR3 DNA follows: TGCGCCAGCAGCCCTCCAGACACTTACAATGAGCAGTTCTTC. This codes for CASSPPDTYNEQFF. The full variable domain, completed using reference TRBV5-1 and TRBJ2-1, is KAGVTQTPRYLIKTRGQQVTLSCSPISGHRSVSWYQQTPGQGLQFLFEYFSETQRNKGNFPGRFSGRQFSNSRSEMNVSTLELGDSALYLCASSPPDTYNEQFFGPGTRLTVL.

This CDR3 reads CAISGGPVAQETQYF. The CDR3 nucleotides are TGTGCCATCAGTGGGGGGCCAGTGGCCCAAGAGACCCAGTACTTC. V gene TRBV10-3 combines with J gene TRBJ2-5; D is perhaps TRBD1 (6 bases). Germline CDR1 and CDR2: ENHRY and SYGVKD. The CDR3 has 15 residues. V was trimmed by 4 bases and J by 1 base, leaving 13 bases between them.

The chain carries TRBV6-5 and TRBJ1-1; 8 nucleotides agree with TRBD1. Trimming removed 5 bases from V and 4 bases from J; junction bases left unmatched: 6. CDR1 and CDR2 from the germline V gene are MNHEY and SVGAGI. This CDR3 is built from 14 residues. In DNA, the CDR3 is TGTGCCAGCAGTCTGGACAGGGCGGGCACTGAAGCTTTCTTT. Translating gives CASSLDRAGTEAFF.

The chain is built from TRBV28 and TRBJ2-3, with no clear D. There are 14 residues in the CDR3. Germline-derived CDR1 and CDR2 are MDHEN and SYDVKM. Deletions cut 3 bases from V and 2 bases from J, with 9 bases between. CDR3 nucleotide sequence: TGTGCCAGCAGTTTTCCGCCAGACACAGATACGCAGTATTTT. Protein: CASSFPPDTDTQYF.

V usage is TRBV11-2 and J usage is TRBJ2-2; 8 bases align to TRBD1. Germline assignment: CDR1 SGHAT and CDR2 FQNNGV. The CDR3 covers 17 residues. Losses at the gene ends were 4 bases for V and 4 bases for J; bases not matched to a gene: 11. The CDR3 bases are TGTGCCAGCAGCTCGCACCGGCGACAGGGGAGCACCGGGGAGCTGTTTTTT. It codes for CASSSHRRQGSTGELFF.

This chain uses TRBV27 with TRBJ2-1; TRBD2 agrees at 12 bases. This CDR3 contains 14 residues. Germline V gives CDR1 MNHEY, CDR2 SMNVEV (reference sequence). Trimming at V came to 7 bases and at J to 8 bases, leaving 6 bases not matched to a gene. CDR3 DNA: TGTGCCAGCAACCTAGCGGGAGGGCCCCATGAGCAGTTCTTC. It codes for CASNLAGGPHEQFF.

The chain couples TRBV18 to TRBJ1-1; D not certain. The CDR3 covers 19 residues. Trimming took off 3 bases at V and 2 bases at J, with 25 bases between the two ends. From germline, CDR1 is KGHSH and CDR2 LQKENI. CDR3 amino acids: CASSPVVGQLSLLNTEAFF. The CDR3, as DNA: TGTGCCAGCTCACCTGTGGTTGGTCAGCTCAGCCTGCTCAACACTGAAGCTTTCTTT.

In this sample, this clone turned up once. The V and J genes are TRBV5-4 and TRBJ2-3; D may correspond to TRBD1 or TRBD2 (5 bases each). V lost 2 bases to trimming and J lost 1 base, with 8 bases between them. Per the germline V gene, CDR1 is SGHNT and CDR2 is YYREEE (reference sequence). This CDR3 region has 14 residues. The CDR3 is CASSFGDGTDTQYF. The CDR3, as DNA: TGTGCCAGCAGCTTTGGGGACGGCACAGATACGCAGTATTTT.

V usage is TRBV5-1 and J usage is TRBJ2-7; D gene unclear. Germline V gives CDR1 SGHRS, CDR2 YFSETQ. Trimming left V 3 bases short and J 4 bases short, with 8 bases between. CDR3 size: 12 residues. The CDR3 DNA sequence: TGCGCCAGCAGCTCCGACCTTTACGAGCAGTACTTC. Translation: CASSSDLYEQYF.

The chain links TRBV30 to TRBJ2-7, with 15 bases matching TRBD2. Germline values: CDR1 GTSNPN, CDR2 SVGIG (reference sequence). Unmatched junction bases numbered 8, after V lost 3 bases and J lost 2 bases. CDR3 length equals 17 residues. The CDR3 sequence: CAWSGLAGGRAPYEQYF. The CDR3 DNA is TGTGCCTGGAGCGGACTAGCGGGAGGGAGGGCCCCCTACGAGCAGTACTTC.

This chain links TRBV9 with TRBJ2-7; D may be TRBD2 (6 bases). V shed 0 bases and J shed 3 bases, with 10 bases lying between them. The CDR3 loop spans 14 amino acids. Per germline, CDR1 SGDLS and CDR2 YYNGEE. The CDR3 region has the DNA TGTGCCAGCAGCGTAGCTTTGCGGGACTACGAGCAGTACTTC. Its protein product is CASSVALRDYEQYF.

The chain couples TRBV9 to TRBJ2-5, with a weak D call TRBD2 (5 bases). CDR1 SGDLS and CDR2 YYNGEE come from the germline V gene. This CDR3 is built from 14 residues. The V and J ends lost 0 bases and 2 bases respectively, with 8 bases between them. CDR3 DNA sequence: TGTGCCAGCAGCGTAGGGCCGGGGCAAGAGACCCAGTACTTC. This gives the protein CASSVGPGQETQYF.

The chain uses TRBV5-1 and TRBJ1-2; D not resolved. The CDR3 covers 14 residues. V was clipped by 0 bases and J by 6 bases, with 12 bases between them. The V gene's germline CDR1 is SGHRS and CDR2 YFSETQ. The CDR3 spells CASSLAMGSDGYTF. CDR3 in DNA: TGCGCCAGCAGCTTGGCCATGGGGTCCGATGGCTACACCTTC.

The chain is built from TRBV12-5 and TRBJ2-7; possible D gene TRBD1, 5 bases. Germline V CDR1 and CDR2: LGHNT, FRNRAP. Deletions cut 6 bases from V and 2 bases from J, with 11 bases between. The CDR3 runs to 13 residues. The CDR3 here is CASGTGPTYEQYF. The CDR3 region has the DNA TGTGCTAGTGGCACAGGACCAACCTACGAGCAGTACTTC. The variable domain in full, with the rest retrieved from reference TRBV12-5 and TRBJ2-7, is DARVTQTPRHKVTEMGQEVTMRCQPILGHNTVFWYRQTMMQGLELLAYFRNRAPLDDSGMPKDRFSAEMPDATLATLKIQPSEPRDSAVYFCASGTGPTYEQYFGPGTRLTVT.

This chain joins TRBV9 and TRBJ2-2; no definite D call. This CDR3 region has 14 residues. Germline V CDR1 and CDR2: SGDLS, YYNGEE. Trimming shortened V by 1 base and J by 0 bases, and 4 bases separated the two germline ends. The CDR3 DNA follows: TGTGCCAGCAGCGTAACACCGAACACCGGGGAGCTGTTTTTT. As protein: CASSVTPNTGELFF.

This clone has only one observation. The rearrangement joins TRBV5-1 to TRBJ2-5; D perhaps matches TRBD2 (6 bases). V lost 4 bases and J lost 3, with 16 bases in between. The CDR3 is made up of 15 amino acids. Germline V gene sequence: CDR1 SGHRS, CDR2 YFSETQ. The CDR3 loop is CASSRVAGTEETQYF. The CDR3 region has the DNA TGCGCCAGCAGCAGGGTCGCGGGGACCGAAGAGACCCAGTACTTC.

The chain employs TRBV4-1 and TRBJ1-3; perhaps TRBD1 as D (5 bases). V was shortened by 0 bases and J by 4 bases, with 16 bases between the two germline ends. Germline CDR1 MGHRA, CDR2 YSYEKL. This CDR3 comprises 17 residues. The CDR3 loop reads CASSQDWGRVSGNTIYF. In DNA, the CDR3 is TGCGCCAGCAGCCAAGATTGGGGCAGGGTTTCGGGAAACACCATATATTTT.

A single count supports this clone. The V gene is TRBV30, the J gene TRBJ1-6, with TRBD1 matching over 11 bases. Germline V gene data show CDR1 as GTSNPN and CDR2 as SVGIG (reference sequence). This CDR3 is 14 amino acids long. J lost 11 bases, V lost 2 bases, and 5 bases had no gene match. The CDR3 bases are TGTGCCTGGAGTTCGGGACAGGGGGGAACACCCCTCCACTTT. This translates into CAWSSGQGGTPLHF.

V usage is TRBV6-6 and J usage is TRBJ2-7, with TRBD2 as a possible D gene (6 bases). CDR1 and CDR2 (germline): MNHNY, SVGAGI (reference sequence). The CDR3 contains 13 residues. V lost 6 bases and J lost 7, with 16 bases in between. CDR3: CASSPQLGGEQYF. The CDR3 bases are TGTGCCAGCAGCCCGCAACTGGGAGGAGAGCAGTACTTC.

The V gene is TRBV7-8, the J gene TRBJ2-7, with D possibly TRBD2 on 5 matching bases. Trimming removed 0 bases from V and 8 bases from J, with 14 bases in between. Germline V gives CDR1 SGHVS, CDR2 FQNEAQ. CDR3 size: 14 residues. CDR3 amino acids: CASSLADGGPQQYF. The CDR3, as DNA: TGTGCCAGCAGCTTAGCGGATGGAGGTCCGCAGCAGTACTTC.

In DNA, the CDR3 is TGCGCCAGCAGCCCCTCGGACACGCGATTGAACACTGAAGCTTTCTTT. Translating it yields CASSPSDTRLNTEAFF. The chain combines TRBV5-1 with TRBJ1-1; a possible D gene is TRBD1 (5 bases). The V and J ends lost 4 bases and 0 bases respectively, with 16 bases between them. There are 16 residues in the CDR3. The germline V gene has CDR1 SGHRS and CDR2 YFSETQ.

The J gene is TRBJ2-7, the V gene TRBV11-1, with TRBD1 identical over 9 bases. V shed 5 bases, J shed 2 bases, and the junction held 10 bases outside the gene matches. The CDR3 is made up of 16 amino acids. Per the germline V gene, CDR1 is SGHAT and CDR2 is FQDESV (reference sequence). CDR3 bases: TGTGCCAGCAGCATATTACAGGGGGCACCGGCCTACGAGCAGTACTTC. Amino acid sequence: CASSILQGAPAYEQYF.